What follows are 31 T cell receptor beta chains derived from one specimen sequenced in a study of cytomegalovirus exposure and HLA in healthy donors. Primers for the PCR totalled 60 Vbeta and 13 Jbeta. Assay: immunoSEQ multiplex PCR; the TCRdb copy retains only in-frame clones and omits some. Of fewer than 250,000 clones listed, around 87% were seen once; the top ten hold approximately 1.7%. Sequencing was done on a sample of PBMCs. All receptors derive from a woman between 18 and 29 years old in good health and CMV-seronegative.

This rearrangement joins TRBV18 to TRBJ1-2, with D possibly being TRBD1 (5 bases). Germline CDR1 KGHSH, CDR2 LQKENI. There are 13 residues in the CDR3. V dropped 1 base and J dropped 2 bases, with 5 bases sitting between them. The CDR3 DNA reads TGTGCCAGCTCACCACAGGGGAACTATGGCTACACCTTC. It translates to CASSPQGNYGYTF.

This clone was seen more than once but under ten times. Within the sample, other DNA sequences also encode this same CDR3. The CDR3: CASSLVGGSYNEQFF. CDR3 coding DNA: TGCGCCAGCAGCTTGGTGGGGGGGTCTTACAATGAGCAGTTCTTC. V gene TRBV5-1 combines with J gene TRBJ2-1, with TRBD2 identical over 7 bases. CDR1 and CDR2 from the germline V gene are SGHRS and YFSETQ. The junction had 4 bases not matched to a gene; V was cut back by 0 bases and J by 4 bases. The CDR3 is 15 amino acids. Full variable domain (outside the CDR3, taken from reference TRBV5-1 and TRBJ2-1): KAGVTQTPRYLIKTRGQQVTLSCSPISGHRSVSWYQQTPGQGLQFLFEYFSETQRNKGNFPGRFSGRQFSNSRSEMNVSTLELGDSALYLCASSLVGGSYNEQFFGPGTRLTVL.

The CDR3 sequence: CASRKRDTGELFF. The CDR3 nucleotides read TGTGCCAGCAGGAAACGAGACACCGGGGAGCTGTTTTTT. The gene calls are TRBV6-5 and TRBJ2-2; D not resolved. Germline assignment: CDR1 MNHEY and CDR2 SVGAGI. The CDR3 consists of 13 residues. With 6 bases removed from V and 3 bases from J, the gap between germline ends came to 8 bases.

This chain links TRBV18 with TRBJ2-7, with TRBD2 matching over 15 bases. The CDR3 totals 14 residues. Trimming cost V 3 bases and J 6 bases; bases outside gene matches: 0. Germline lookup yields CDR1 KGHSH and CDR2 LQKENI. In DNA, the CDR3 is TGTGCCAGCTCACCGGGACTAGCGGGAGGCGAGCAGTACTTC. Its protein product is CASSPGLAGGEQYF.

This chain joins TRBV15 and TRBJ2-1, with 11 positions matching TRBD2. The CDR3 loop spans 16 amino acids. Germline V gene data show CDR1 as LNHNV and CDR2 as YYDKDF (reference sequence). V shed 6 bases and J 6 bases; nucleotides not matched to a gene: 10. In DNA form, the CDR3 reads TGTGCCACCAGGGGTTGGTCCGGGACTAGCGGCAATGAGCAGTTCTTC. This sequence encodes CATRGWSGTSGNEQFF. The full variable domain, its missing parts supplied by reference TRBV15 and TRBJ2-1, is DAMVIQNPRYQVTQFGKPVTLSCSQTLNHNVMYWYQQKSSQAPKLLFHYYDKDFNNEADTPDNFQSRRPNTSFCFLDIRSPGLGDTAMYLCATRGWSGTSGNEQFFGPGTRLTVL.

The chain is built from TRBV28 and TRBJ2-7; 9 bases are shared with TRBD1. Germline V gene sequence: CDR1 MDHEN, CDR2 SYDVKM. Trimming cost V 4 bases and J 4 bases; bases outside gene matches: 8. The CDR3 covers 15 residues. CDR3 sequence (DNA): TGTGCCAGCAGTTCTTCCGGGACAGGGAGGTACGAGCAGTACTTC. This codes for CASSSSGTGRYEQYF. The full variable domain, its missing parts supplied by reference TRBV28 and TRBJ2-7, is DVKVTQSSRYLVKRTGEKVFLECVQDMDHENMFWYRQDPGLGLRLIYFSYDVKMKEKGDIPEGYSVSREKKERFSLILESASTNQTSMYLCASSSSGTGRYEQYFGPGTRLTVT.

This clone came up once. The gene calls are TRBV28 and TRBJ2-1; 7 bases align to TRBD1. V gave up 5 bases and J gave up 7 bases; unmatched junction bases: 8. This CDR3 comprises 14 residues. Germline CDR1 and CDR2: MDHEN and SYDVKM. The CDR3 is CASSPPGQNNEQFF. The DNA for the CDR3 is TGTGCCAGCAGTCCCCCGGGACAGAATAATGAGCAGTTCTTC.

This clone was found once. The chain links TRBV10-2 to TRBJ1-2; the D gene is possibly TRBD1 (5 bases). Between the trimmed V and J ends, which lost 4 bases and 2 bases, there was a span of 14 bases. There are 15 residues in the CDR3. Germline CDR1 and CDR2: WSHSY and SAAADI. DNA of the CDR3: TGCGCCAGCAGTGGGGAAGGGGCGGGAAACTATGGCTACACCTTC. Its protein is CASSGEGAGNYGYTF.

This clone was detected a few times. The chain uses TRBV6-6 and TRBJ2-7; tentatively, D is TRBD1 (5 bases). Germline V gives CDR1 MNHNY, CDR2 SVGAGI (reference sequence). The CDR3 totals 14 residues. The V end was cut by 0 bases, the J end by 6 bases, with 12 bases between. The DNA of the CDR3 is TGTGCCAGCAGTTACTCGATAGGGGCCCTCGAGCAGTACTTC. Its translation: CASSYSIGALEQYF.

CDR3 coding DNA: TGTGCCAGCAGCACGGGACAGGGGCTTAATAGCAATCAGCCCCAGCATTTT. Protein product: CASSTGQGLNSNQPQHF. The rearrangement joins TRBV5-5 to TRBJ1-5; 10 bases fit TRBD1. The CDR3 is 17 amino acids. CDR1 and CDR2 (germline): SGHKS, YYEKEE (reference sequence). V shed 4 bases, J shed 0 bases, and the junction held 7 bases outside the gene matches.

The chain recombines TRBV28 with TRBJ2-6; D is possibly TRBD2 (5 bases). Germline V gene data show CDR1 as MDHEN and CDR2 as SYDVKM. Trimming pared 3 bases from V and 3 bases from J, leaving 18 bases between. The CDR3 consists of 18 residues. The CDR3 spells CASSFLPSRAGGANVLTF. DNA of the CDR3: TGTGCCAGCAGTTTCTTACCCTCTAGGGCGGGTGGGGCCAACGTCCTGACTTTC.

The chain links TRBV7-8 to TRBJ2-7; TRBD1 matches 10 bases. Trimming cost V 4 bases and J 5 bases; bases outside gene matches: 11. CDR1 is SGHVS and CDR2 is FQNEAQ in the germline V gene. The CDR3 has 16 amino acids. CDR3 protein: CASSYLTGGEGDEQYF. The CDR3 bases are TGTGCCAGCAGCTACCTGACAGGGGGCGAGGGCGACGAGCAGTACTTC.

V is TRBV6-5 and J is TRBJ2-7, with D uncertain. Germline V gives CDR1 MNHEY, CDR2 SVGAGI. This CDR3 is 14 amino acids long. Trimming took 6 bases from V and 2 from J, leaving 14 bases between them. CDR3 in amino acids: CASSHRPQPYEQYF. CDR3 coding DNA: TGTGCCAGCAGCCACCGACCACAGCCCTACGAGCAGTACTTC.

The chain employs TRBV27 and TRBJ2-7; 8 positions agree with TRBD2. This CDR3 has 16 residues. The junction had 10 bases not matched to a gene; V was cut back by 1 base and J by 5 bases. Germline V gene data show CDR1 as MNHEY and CDR2 as SMNVEV (reference sequence). The CDR3 sequence: CASSLFFLGSGNEQYF. Here the CDR3 DNA reads TGTGCCAGCAGTTTATTTTTTTTGGGTAGCGGGAACGAGCAGTACTTC.

The gene calls are TRBV15 and TRBJ2-3; D gene uncertain. Trimming removed 4 bases from V and 2 bases from J, with 13 bases in between. The CDR3 length is 15 residues. Germline V gene data show CDR1 as LNHNV and CDR2 as YYDKDF (reference sequence). The CDR3 sequence: CATSTKWQSTDTQYF. The CDR3 DNA is TGTGCCACCAGCACCAAGTGGCAGTCCACAGATACGCAGTATTTT.

This chain uses TRBV4-3 with TRBJ2-1, with 8 bases lining up with TRBD2. This CDR3 contains 16 residues. The germline CDR1 and CDR2 sequences are LGHNA and YSLEER. V lost 3 bases and J lost 7; bases outside the gene matches: 11. CDR3 nucleotide sequence: TGCGCCAGCAGCCACCACCGCCGGGGGGGGCGGAATGAGCAGTTCTTC. This encodes CASSHHRRGGRNEQFF.

The chain is built from TRBV5-4 and TRBJ2-5, with a possible D match to TRBD2 (6 bases). The J call is doubtful: the DNA matches TRBJ2-7 better. CDR1 is SGHNT and CDR2 is YYREEE in the germline V gene (reference sequence). CDR3 length: 14 residues. The CDR3 DNA is TGTGCCAGCAGCTTGGGCGGGGAGGTCTACGAGCAGTACTTC. Translating it yields CASSLGGEVYEQYF.

The genes are TRBV6-5 and TRBJ1-2, with D possibly TRBD1 on 6 matching bases. The CDR3 consists of 13 residues. Germline V gene sequence: CDR1 MNHEY, CDR2 SVGAGI. V dropped 6 bases and J dropped 6 bases, with 14 bases sitting between them. This chain's CDR3 is CASSYRTDDGYTF. The CDR3 bases are TGTGCCAGCAGCTATCGGACAGATGATGGCTACACCTTC.

The sample holds a few counts of this clone. An end of the junction does not agree with germline; a read error may underlie this. The chain is built from TRBV7-7 and TRBJ2-4; D is perhaps TRBD2 (6 bases). The V gene's germline CDR1 is SSHAT and CDR2 FNYEAQ (reference sequence). The CDR3 length is 16 residues. CDR3 nucleotide sequence: TGTGCTAGCAGCTTCGGCGGGGCTGTAGCCAAAAACATTCAGTACTTC. As protein: CASSFGGAVAKNIQYF.

The chain has TRBV6-1 and TRBJ2-2; 11 bases line up with TRBD2. CDR3 size: 19 residues. Looked up from germline, CDR1 is MNHNS and CDR2 is SASEGT. Trimming cost V 0 bases and J 6 bases; bases outside gene matches: 12. CDR3 coding DNA: TGTGCCAGCAGTGAAGCAGCGCTAGCGGGGGGATCGGTCCCCGGGGAGCTGTTTTTT. It yields the protein CASSEAALAGGSVPGELFF.

The rearrangement joins TRBV18 to TRBJ2-3, with 7 bases matching TRBD1. V dropped 3 bases and J dropped 2; count of bases not matched to a gene: 2. Germline assignment: CDR1 KGHSH and CDR2 LQKENI. The CDR3 has 14 residues. The CDR3 loop reads CASSPTGITDTQYF. The CDR3 DNA follows: TGTGCCAGCTCACCGACAGGGATCACAGATACGCAGTATTTT.

The chain links TRBV6-5 to TRBJ2-1; a weak D match, TRBD2 (6 bases). CDR1 is MNHEY and CDR2 is SVGAGI in the germline V gene. Trimming removed 2 bases at V and 5 bases at J, with 13 bases between. This CDR3 region has 15 residues. The CDR3 here is CASSYNGGRNNEQFF. DNA for the CDR3: TGTGCCAGCAGTTACAATGGGGGGAGGAACAATGAGCAGTTCTTC.

The CDR3 loop reads CASSRGSLGGYTF. CDR3 DNA sequence: TGTGCCAGCAGCCGAGGGTCCTTGGGGGGCTACACCTTC. This chain connects TRBV6-5 to TRBJ1-2, with no clear D. Trimming left V 6 bases short and J 8 bases short, with 16 bases between. Per germline, CDR1 MNHEY and CDR2 SVGAGI. The CDR3 loop spans 13 amino acids.

The chain employs TRBV28 and TRBJ2-6; 11 bases line up with TRBD1. Per the germline V gene, CDR1 is MDHEN and CDR2 is SYDVKM. The CDR3 has 14 amino acids. V lost 6 bases and J lost 11; bases outside the gene matches: 6. CDR3 residues: CASRLPGQGDVLTF. In DNA, the CDR3 is TGTGCCAGCAGACTTCCGGGACAGGGGGACGTCCTGACTTTC.

V is TRBV5-1 and J is TRBJ1-6, with unresolved D. The CDR3 is made up of 16 amino acids. V was cut by 0 bases and J by 2 bases, with 9 bases left in between. In germline, CDR1 is SGHRS, CDR2 YFSETQ. As DNA, the CDR3 is TGCGCCAGCAGCTTGGCAGGCAGCACCTATAATTCACCCCTCCACTTT. This codes for CASSLAGSTYNSPLHF.

The chain uses TRBV30 and TRBJ1-3; D perhaps matches TRBD1 (5 bases). The CDR3 runs 15 residues. Trimming pared 4 bases from V and 4 bases from J, leaving 17 bases between. From germline, CDR1 is GTSNPN and CDR2 SVGIG (reference sequence). In DNA, the CDR3 is TGTGCCTGGACCACGGGACGGGGGATCGGAAACACCATATATTTT. This gives the protein CAWTTGRGIGNTIYF.

The chain employs TRBV18 and TRBJ2-1; 11 bases agree with TRBD1. V was pared by 4 bases and J by 6 bases, with 2 bases of the junction left unmatched. The CDR3 is 14 amino acids. Germline CDR1 KGHSH, CDR2 LQKENI. The CDR3 loop is CASSLGQGANEQFF. The CDR3 DNA sequence: TGTGCCAGCTCACTCGGACAGGGGGCCAATGAGCAGTTCTTC.

The genes are TRBV5-8 and TRBJ1-1; the D gene is possibly TRBD1 (5 bases). The CDR3 spans 15 residues. Trimming shortened V by 3 bases and J by 6 bases, and 18 bases separated the two germline ends. Germline CDR1 reads SGHTS; CDR2 reads YDEGEE. CDR3 sequence: CASSSYGGFGAEAFF. The CDR3 nucleotides read TGTGCCAGCAGCTCTTACGGGGGGTTTGGGGCTGAAGCTTTCTTT.

The rearrangement joins TRBV7-6 to TRBJ2-5; 9 bases are a match to TRBD2. J lost 0 bases, V lost 0 bases, and 8 bases had no gene match. The germline V gene encodes CDR1 SGHVS and CDR2 FNYEAQ. The CDR3 length is 18 residues. This CDR3 reads CASSLAGPTSGYQETQYF. The CDR3 DNA follows: TGTGCCAGCAGCTTAGCCGGCCCTACTAGCGGGTACCAAGAGACCCAGTACTTC.

As for this clone: The same CDR3 also results from other DNA sequences found in this sample. V gene TRBV5-1 combines with J gene TRBJ1-1; 8 positions agree with TRBD1. The junction had 1 base not matched to a gene; V was cut back by 1 base and J by 5 bases. The CDR3 has 13 residues. CDR1 and CDR2 from the germline V gene are SGHRS and YFSETQ. CDR3 in DNA: TGCGCCAGCAGCTTGCAGGGGGCGACTGAAGCTTTCTTT. Translated, it gives CASSLQGATEAFF.

The chain joins TRBV4-2 to TRBJ1-3; D gene ambiguous. This CDR3 spans 17 amino acids. CDR1 is LGHNA, CDR2 YNFKEQ, per germline. The germline V and J ends were trimmed by 3 bases and 0 bases, with 15 bases remaining between them. The CDR3 sequence is CASSQKFLVASGNTIYF. The CDR3 DNA reads as TGTGCCAGCAGCCAGAAATTCCTAGTCGCCTCTGGAAACACCATATATTTT.